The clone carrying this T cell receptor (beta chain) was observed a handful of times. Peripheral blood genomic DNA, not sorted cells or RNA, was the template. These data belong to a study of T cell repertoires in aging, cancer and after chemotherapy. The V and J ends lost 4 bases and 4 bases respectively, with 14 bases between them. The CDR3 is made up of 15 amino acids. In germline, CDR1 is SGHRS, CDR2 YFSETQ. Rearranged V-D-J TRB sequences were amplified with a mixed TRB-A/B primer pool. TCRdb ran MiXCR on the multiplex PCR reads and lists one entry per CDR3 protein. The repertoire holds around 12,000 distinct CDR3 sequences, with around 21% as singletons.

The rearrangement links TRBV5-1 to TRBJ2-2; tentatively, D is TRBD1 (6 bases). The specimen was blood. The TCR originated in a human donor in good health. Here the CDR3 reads CASSQGPSVTGELFF. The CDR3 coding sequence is TGCGCCAGCAGCCAGGGGCCGTCCGTCACCGGGGAGCTGTTTTTT.